The 28 T cell receptor beta chains presented below share a single source sample, sequenced in a study of blood T cell repertoires in COVID-19. Clones were sequenced by immunoSEQ multiplex PCR, and TCRdb holds only the in-frame ones, with some missing. The sample includes approximately 230,000 clones, 70% to 90% seen only once; the top ten take 3% to 3.5%. The sample was peripheral blood. The receptors stem from a man aged 18 to 29 with active or convalescent COVID-19.

This chain uses TRBV19 with TRBJ1-5; no definite D call. The CDR3 is 15 residues long. CDR1 and CDR2 from the germline V gene are LNHDA and SQIVND (reference sequence). Trimming shortened V by 3 bases and J by 2 bases, and 11 bases separated the two germline ends. As DNA, the CDR3 is TGTGCCAGTAGTATCGGGGTTAGGGGCAATCAGCCCCAGCATTTT. Protein product: CASSIGVRGNQPQHF. Full variable domain (outside the CDR3, taken from reference TRBV19 and TRBJ1-5): DGGITQSPKYLFRKEGQNVTLSCEQNLNHDAMYWYRQDPGQGLRLIYYSQIVNDFQKGDIAEGYSVSREKKESFPLTVTSAQKNPTAFYLCASSIGVRGNQPQHFGDGTRLSIL.

The chain joins TRBV2 to TRBJ1-3, with D possibly matching TRBD1 (5 bases). The CDR3 is made up of 17 amino acids. Between the trimmed V and J ends, which lost 1 base and 3 bases, there was a span of 16 bases. Germline V gene data show CDR1 as SNHLY and CDR2 as FYNNEI. The CDR3 DNA sequence: TGTGCCAGCAGTGAAGTCACGGGACTCTACCTTGGAAACACCATATATTTT. Its protein product is CASSEVTGLYLGNTIYF.

This clone was picked up a small number of times. J is TRBJ1-3 and V is TRBV5-6; TRBD1 matches at 8 bases. CDR3 length: 16 residues. The germline CDR1 and CDR2 sequences are SGHDT and YYEEEE. The V segment lost 2 bases and the J segment 4 bases; nucleotides outside the gene matches: 8. Here the CDR3 reads CASSFWTGLRGNTIYF. The CDR3, as DNA: TGTGCCAGCAGCTTCTGGACAGGGCTGCGCGGAAACACCATATATTTT.

The CDR3, as DNA: TGTGCCAGCAGCTTAGAGATAAGTTGGCGGGAACTCACAGATACGCAGTATTTT. Its protein product is CASSLEISWRELTDTQYF. The chain couples TRBV7-9 to TRBJ2-3; maybe TRBD2 (6 bases). This CDR3 is built from 18 residues. V was clipped by 1 base and J by 2 bases, with 19 bases between them. CDR1 is SEHNR and CDR2 is FQNEAQ in the germline V gene (reference sequence).

The J gene is TRBJ1-3, the V gene TRBV9; 7 positions match TRBD1. Germline-derived CDR1 and CDR2 are SGDLS and YYNGEE. The CDR3 has 14 amino acids. After removal of 2 bases from V and 3 bases from J, the junction contained 2 bases not matched to a gene. CDR3 loop: CASSVTGYGNTIYF. As DNA, the CDR3 is TGTGCCAGCAGCGTGACAGGGTATGGAAACACCATATATTTT. The whole variable domain, filled in from reference TRBV9 and TRBJ1-3, reads DSGVTQTPKHLITATGQRVTLRCSPRSGDLSVYWYQQSLDQGLQFLIQYYNGEERAKGNILERFSAQQFPDLHSELNLSSLELGDSALYFCASSVTGYGNTIYFGEGSWLTVV.

The CDR3 nucleotides are TGTGCCAGCAGTTCGGGGGTAGGGAACACTGAAGCTTTCTTT. It encodes CASSSGVGNTEAFF. This chain links TRBV28 with TRBJ1-1, with D possibly matching TRBD1 (5 bases). V dropped 4 bases and J dropped 1 base, with 10 bases sitting between them. The CDR3 loop spans 14 amino acids. Germline assignment: CDR1 MDHEN and CDR2 SYDVKM. Filled out from reference TRBV28 and TRBJ1-1, the complete variable domain reads DVKVTQSSRYLVKRTGEKVFLECVQDMDHENMFWYRQDPGLGLRLIYFSYDVKMKEKGDIPEGYSVSREKKERFSLILESASTNQTSMYLCASSSGVGNTEAFFGQGTRLTVV.

This chain's CDR3 is CASSWGPGFFAEAFF. DNA of the CDR3: TGTGCCAGCAGTTGGGGGCCAGGGTTTTTCGCTGAAGCTTTCTTT. The chain couples TRBV6-5 to TRBJ1-1; possible D gene TRBD1, 6 bases. Trimming stripped 4 bases from V and 6 bases from J, with 18 bases between. Germline CDR1 is MNHEY and CDR2 is SVGAGI. This CDR3 comprises 15 residues.

The rearrangement uses TRBV7-2 and TRBJ2-7, with TRBD1 matching over 7 bases. With V trimmed by 0 bases and J by 0 bases, 11 bases remained unmatched. This CDR3 region has 18 residues. Germline values: CDR1 SGHTA, CDR2 FQGNSA. Here the CDR3 DNA reads TGTGCCAGCAGCTTAGCAGGGGGCACCAGATCCTTCTCCTACGAGCAGTACTTC. This sequence encodes CASSLAGGTRSFSYEQYF.

The V gene is TRBV9, the J gene TRBJ2-5, with 8 bases matching TRBD1. Germline V CDR1 and CDR2: SGDLS, YYNGEE. After removal of 7 bases from V and 2 bases from J, the junction contained 19 bases not matched to a gene. This CDR3 has 18 residues. The CDR3 loop reads CASSNPRQGFIRQETQYF. The CDR3 bases are TGTGCCAGCTCGAACCCAAGACAGGGGTTTATCCGACAAGAGACCCAGTACTTC.

The chain couples TRBV20-1 to TRBJ2-5; D unclear. Germline CDR1 is DFQATT and CDR2 is SNEGSKA (reference sequence). V gave up 1 base and J gave up 5 bases, with 5 bases separating them. The length of the CDR3 is 11 residues. Written as DNA, the CDR3 is TGCAGTGCTAGAGTCATTGAGACCCAGTACTTC. This sequence encodes CSARVIETQYF.

This clone has only a few counts. The chain links TRBV28 to TRBJ2-7; D call uncertain. CDR3 length: 16 amino acids. Trimming stripped 4 bases from V and 3 bases from J, with 19 bases between. Looked up from germline, CDR1 is MDHEN and CDR2 is SYDVKM. The CDR3 coding sequence is TGTGCCAGCAGTTGGGTCCGTCTTCGGAGACTCTACGAGCAGTACTTC. Translating gives CASSWVRLRRLYEQYF.

V gene TRBV30 combines with J gene TRBJ1-3; 11 nucleotides agree with TRBD1. The CDR3 covers 13 residues. V lost 5 bases to trimming and J lost 4 bases; unmatched junction nucleotides: 1. Germline CDR1 is GTSNPN and CDR2 is SVGIG (reference sequence). As DNA, the CDR3 is TGTGCCTGGGGACAGGGGGCCGGAAACACCATATATTTT. This codes for CAWGQGAGNTIYF.

The genes are TRBV29-1 and TRBJ2-4; 11 positions match TRBD2. The ends lost 4 bases at V and 2 bases at J; junction bases unmatched: 10. The germline V gene encodes CDR1 SQVTM and CDR2 ANQGSEA. The CDR3 spans 17 residues. The CDR3 DNA sequence: TGCAGCGTTGCTCGCCTAGCGGGAGGACCTTCCAAAAACATTCAGTACTTC. Protein product: CSVARLAGGPSKNIQYF.

The genes are TRBV15 and TRBJ1-2; 11 bases map to TRBD1. Germline trimming cut 5 bases from V and 8 bases from J; bases unmatched to any gene: 13. The length of the CDR3 is 16 residues. Germline CDR1 LNHNV, CDR2 YYDKDF (reference sequence). The DNA for the CDR3 is TGTGCCACCAGCGGCCGGGACAGGGGGTCGGTTGGAGGCTACACCTTC. Its protein product is CATSGRDRGSVGGYTF.

This chain connects TRBV28 to TRBJ2-7; the match to TRBD1 covers 8 bases. V shed 6 bases and J 2 bases; nucleotides not matched to a gene: 6. Germline V gives CDR1 MDHEN, CDR2 SYDVKM. The CDR3 is 14 amino acids. Written as DNA, the CDR3 is TGTGCCAGCAGAACCGGGACAGGAACCTACGAGCAGTACTTC. It codes for CASRTGTGTYEQYF.

The V gene is TRBV5-4, the J gene TRBJ2-5; TRBD1 might be the D (5 bases). Germline assignment: CDR1 SGHNT and CDR2 YYREEE (reference sequence). Between the trimmed V and J ends, which lost 5 bases and 6 bases, there was a span of 17 bases. The length of the CDR3 is 14 residues. The CDR3 loop is CASSSDRGTKTQYF. As DNA, the CDR3 is TGTGCCAGCAGTTCCGACAGAGGAACGAAGACCCAGTACTTC.

The chain links TRBV11-2 to TRBJ2-7; TRBD2 is a possible D gene (7 bases). Trimming took 3 bases from V and 2 from J, leaving 14 bases between them. The CDR3 sequence is 15 residues long. CDR1 SGHAT and CDR2 FQNNGV come from the germline V gene. In DNA, the CDR3 is TGTGCCAGCAGCTTGTCGGGGGGCTCTACCTACGAGCAGTACTTC. This gives the protein CASSLSGGSTYEQYF. Using reference TRBV11-2 and TRBJ2-7 for the parts outside the CDR3, the full variable domain is EAGVAQSPRYKIIEKRQSVAFWCNPISGHATLYWYQQILGQGPKLLIQFQNNGVVDDSQLPKDRFSAERLKGVDSTLKIQPAKLEDSAVYLCASSLSGGSTYEQYFGPGTRLTVT.

This clone was detected once. The chain recombines TRBV27 with TRBJ1-5; D might be TRBD1 (5 bases). The germline CDR1 and CDR2 sequences are MNHEY and SMNVEV (reference sequence). This CDR3 has 14 residues. V was shortened by 4 bases and J by 2 bases, with 9 bases between the two germline ends. DNA for the CDR3: TGTGCCAGCAGTTCCCAGGGCGGCAATCAGCCCCAGCATTTT. Protein product: CASSSQGGNQPQHF.

CDR3: CASSLINRGVYGYTF. The CDR3 DNA reads as TGTGCCAGCAGCTTGATCAACAGGGGAGTCTATGGCTACACCTTC. V and J are TRBV5-4 and TRBJ1-2; TRBD1 aligns across 7 bases. The J segment lost 4 bases and the V segment lost 1 base, leaving 7 bases of the junction unmatched. Germline CDR1 and CDR2: SGHNT and YYREEE (reference sequence). CDR3 length: 15 amino acids.

This clone showed up many times. The rearrangement joins TRBV7-6 to TRBJ1-2; D perhaps matches TRBD1 (6 bases). Germline loops: CDR1 SGHVS, CDR2 FNYEAQ. V was shortened by 2 bases and J by 8 bases, with 24 bases between the two germline ends. This CDR3 region has 17 residues. CDR3 in amino acids: CASSLTVRGAPIGGYTF. The CDR3 bases are TGTGCCAGCAGCTTAACCGTCAGGGGCGCACCCATCGGGGGCTACACCTTC.

The rearrangement uses TRBV2 and TRBJ2-7, with D possibly matching TRBD2 (5 bases). The germline V and J ends were trimmed by 7 bases and 4 bases, with 11 bases remaining between them. CDR1 and CDR2 from the germline V gene are SNHLY and FYNNEI. The CDR3 contains 12 residues. The CDR3 DNA reads TGTGCCAGCAAGCGAGGAGGATACGAGCAGTACTTC. Translated: CASKRGGYEQYF.

This rearrangement joins TRBV6-5 to TRBJ1-5; no definite D call. The germline CDR1 and CDR2 sequences are MNHEY and SVGAGI. The germline V and J ends were trimmed by 4 bases and 4 bases, with 11 bases remaining between them. The CDR3 extends over 14 amino acids. Here the CDR3 DNA reads TGTGCCAGCAGTTTCGAGGGCGGTAATCAGCCCCAGCATTTT. It encodes CASSFEGGNQPQHF.

This clone was seen once. The V and J genes are TRBV5-1 and TRBJ1-1; 10 nucleotides line up with TRBD1. CDR1 SGHRS and CDR2 YFSETQ come from the germline V gene. CDR3 length equals 12 residues. V gave up 4 bases and J gave up 8 bases; unmatched junction bases: 2. The DNA for the CDR3 is TGCGCCAGCAGCGGGGGACAGGGGGAAGCTTTCTTT. It encodes CASSGGQGEAFF.

This clone was found a few times. The V gene is TRBV4-3, the J gene TRBJ1-1, with a tentative D call TRBD1 (6 bases). This CDR3 comprises 13 residues. V was clipped by 4 bases and J by 1 base, with 7 bases between them. In germline, CDR1 is LGHNA, CDR2 YSLEER. DNA of the CDR3: TGCGCCAGCAGCCCGACAGGGAACACTGAAGCTTTCTTT. It specifies CASSPTGNTEAFF.

The genes are TRBV9 and TRBJ2-5; maybe TRBD1 (6 bases). The germline V gene encodes CDR1 SGDLS and CDR2 YYNGEE. The V and J ends lost 0 bases and 1 base respectively, with 7 bases between them. CDR3 length: 14 residues. The CDR3 DNA reads as TGTGCCAGCAGCGTAGGACAGGTCCAAGAGACCCAGTACTTC. This sequence encodes CASSVGQVQETQYF.

The rearrangement uses TRBV5-1 and TRBJ2-7, with 12 bases that match TRBD2. With 3 bases clipped from V and 1 base from J, the junction kept 5 bases outside the gene matches. CDR3 length: 16 amino acids. Germline V gene data show CDR1 as SGHRS and CDR2 as YFSETQ. CDR3 protein: CASSWTSGTYSYEQYF. DNA of the CDR3: TGCGCCAGCAGCTGGACTAGCGGGACTTATTCCTACGAGCAGTACTTC. Variable domain in full (rest from reference TRBV5-1 and TRBJ2-7): KAGVTQTPRYLIKTRGQQVTLSCSPISGHRSVSWYQQTPGQGLQFLFEYFSETQRNKGNFPGRFSGRQFSNSRSEMNVSTLELGDSALYLCASSWTSGTYSYEQYFGPGTRLTVT.

This clone was detected a few times. The rearrangement links TRBV19 to TRBJ1-2; D is ambiguous. The CDR3 has 11 residues. From germline, CDR1 is LNHDA and CDR2 SQIVND (reference sequence). V was pared by 6 bases and J by 9 bases, with 11 bases between. This CDR3 is CASRSLGRYTF. CDR3 DNA sequence: TGTGCCAGTAGATCTCTAGGTCGCTACACCTTC.

The V gene is TRBV15, the J gene TRBJ2-3; 14 bases line up with TRBD2. Trimming removed 5 bases from V and 0 bases from J; junction bases left unmatched: 10. CDR3 length: 19 amino acids. Germline CDR1 reads LNHNV; CDR2 reads YYDKDF (reference sequence). CDR3 amino acids: CATSGGRTSGGFSTDTQYF. The CDR3 bases are TGTGCCACCAGCGGGGGTAGGACTAGCGGGGGGTTTAGCACAGATACGCAGTATTTT.